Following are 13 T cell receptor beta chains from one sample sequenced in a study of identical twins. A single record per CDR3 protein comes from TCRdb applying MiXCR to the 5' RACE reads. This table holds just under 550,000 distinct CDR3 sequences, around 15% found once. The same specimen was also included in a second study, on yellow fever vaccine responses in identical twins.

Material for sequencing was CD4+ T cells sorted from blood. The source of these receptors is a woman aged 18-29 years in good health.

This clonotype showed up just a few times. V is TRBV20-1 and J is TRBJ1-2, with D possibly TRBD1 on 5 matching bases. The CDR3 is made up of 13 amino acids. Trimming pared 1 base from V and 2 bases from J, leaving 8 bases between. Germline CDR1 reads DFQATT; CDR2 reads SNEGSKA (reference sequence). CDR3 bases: TGCAGTGCTAGAGTTAGGGGAAACTATGGCTACACCTTC. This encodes CSARVRGNYGYTF.

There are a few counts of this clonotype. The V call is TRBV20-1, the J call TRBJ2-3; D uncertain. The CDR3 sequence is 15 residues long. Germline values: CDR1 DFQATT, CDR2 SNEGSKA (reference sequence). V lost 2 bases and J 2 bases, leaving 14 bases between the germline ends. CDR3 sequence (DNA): TGCAGTGCTAGATGGGCAGCGAGACACACAGATACGCAGTATTTT. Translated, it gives CSARWAARHTDTQYF.

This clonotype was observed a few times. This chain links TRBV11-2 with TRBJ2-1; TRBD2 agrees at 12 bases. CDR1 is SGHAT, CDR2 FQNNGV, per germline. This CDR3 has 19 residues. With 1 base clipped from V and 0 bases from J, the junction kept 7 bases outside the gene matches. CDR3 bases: TGTGCCAGCAGCTTAGGGGCTAGCGGGGGGGCGAGCTCCTACAATGAGCAGTTCTTC. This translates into CASSLGASGGASSYNEQFF.

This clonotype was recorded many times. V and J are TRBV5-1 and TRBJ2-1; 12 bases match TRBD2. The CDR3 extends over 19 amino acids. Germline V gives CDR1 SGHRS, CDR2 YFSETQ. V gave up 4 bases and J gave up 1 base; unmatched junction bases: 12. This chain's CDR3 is CASSTVGSTSGSSYNEQFF. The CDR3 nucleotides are TGCGCCAGCAGCACAGTGGGGTCGACTAGCGGGAGTTCCTACAATGAGCAGTTCTTC.

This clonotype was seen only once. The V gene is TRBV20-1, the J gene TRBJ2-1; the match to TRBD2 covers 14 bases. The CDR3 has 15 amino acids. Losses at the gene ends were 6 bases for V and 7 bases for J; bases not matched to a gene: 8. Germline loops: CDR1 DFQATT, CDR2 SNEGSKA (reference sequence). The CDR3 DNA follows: TGCAGTGCACTCACGGGACTAGCGGGGGCAAATGAGCAGTTCTTC. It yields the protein CSALTGLAGANEQFF.

The CDR3 is CASSQEAIHYGYTF. CDR3 in DNA: TGTGCCAGCAGCCAAGAGGCAATACACTATGGCTACACCTTC. This chain connects TRBV3-1 to TRBJ1-2; D unclear. The CDR3 has 14 amino acids. V lost 0 bases and J 3 bases, leaving 8 bases between the germline ends. Germline V gene lookup returns CDR1 LGHDT and CDR2 YNNKEL (reference sequence).

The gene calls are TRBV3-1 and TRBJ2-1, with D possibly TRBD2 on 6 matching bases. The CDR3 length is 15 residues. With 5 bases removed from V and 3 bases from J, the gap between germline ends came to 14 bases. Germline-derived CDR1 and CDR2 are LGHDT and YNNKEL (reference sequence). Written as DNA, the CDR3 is TGTGCCAGCAGCGAGGACGGGGGAGGCTACAATGAGCAGTTCTTC. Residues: CASSEDGGGYNEQFF.

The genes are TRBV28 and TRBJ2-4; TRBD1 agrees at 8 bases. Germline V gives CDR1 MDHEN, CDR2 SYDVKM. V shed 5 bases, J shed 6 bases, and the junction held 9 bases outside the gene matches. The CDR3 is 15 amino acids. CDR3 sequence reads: CASSPRGPWRNIQYF. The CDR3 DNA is TGTGCCAGCAGTCCCAGGGGGCCTTGGAGAAACATTCAGTACTTC.

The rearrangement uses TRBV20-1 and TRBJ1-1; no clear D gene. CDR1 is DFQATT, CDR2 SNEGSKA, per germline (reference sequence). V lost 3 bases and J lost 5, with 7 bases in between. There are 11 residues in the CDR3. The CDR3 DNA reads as TGCAGTGCTAGGACGCGGACTGAAGCTTTCTTT. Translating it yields CSARTRTEAFF.

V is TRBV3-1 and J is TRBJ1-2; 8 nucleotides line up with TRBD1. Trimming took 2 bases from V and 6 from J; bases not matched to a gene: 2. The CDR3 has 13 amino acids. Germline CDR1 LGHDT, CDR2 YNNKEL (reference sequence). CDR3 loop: CASSQQGAHGYTF. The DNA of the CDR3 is TGTGCCAGCAGCCAACAGGGGGCCCATGGCTACACCTTC.

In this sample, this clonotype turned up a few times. As DNA, the CDR3 is TGTGCCAGCAGCTTAAATCGACAGGGGGCACGGGGGACCCAGTACTTC. Translated: CASSLNRQGARGTQYF. The gene calls are TRBV7-9 and TRBJ2-5; TRBD1 matches at 10 bases. Germline assignment: CDR1 SEHNR and CDR2 FQNEAQ (reference sequence). Trimming cost V 2 bases and J 7 bases; bases outside gene matches: 10. The CDR3 spans 16 residues.

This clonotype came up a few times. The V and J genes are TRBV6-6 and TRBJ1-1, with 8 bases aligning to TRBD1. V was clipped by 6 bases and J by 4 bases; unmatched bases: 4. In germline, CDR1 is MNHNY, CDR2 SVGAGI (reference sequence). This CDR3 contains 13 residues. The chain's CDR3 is CASSPTGVTEAFF. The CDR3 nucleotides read TGTGCCAGCAGCCCGACAGGGGTCACTGAAGCTTTCTTT.

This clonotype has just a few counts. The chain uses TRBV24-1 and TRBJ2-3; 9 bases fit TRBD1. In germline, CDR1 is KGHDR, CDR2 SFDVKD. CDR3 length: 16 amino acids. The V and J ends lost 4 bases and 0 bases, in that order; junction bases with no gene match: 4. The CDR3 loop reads CATSETGTGSTDTQYF. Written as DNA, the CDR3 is TGTGCCACCAGTGAAACCGGGACAGGGAGCACAGATACGCAGTATTTT.